This paragraph covers one T cell receptor beta chain sequence. The data were obtained in a study of Graves' ophthalmopathy and Graves' hyperthyroidism. RNA transcripts were the source from which TCR beta CDR3 regions were amplified. The first round was an RT-PCR with HTBI primers, and the second round was a multiplex PCR. TCRdb re-called the multiplex PCR reads with MiXCR, one entry per CDR3 protein. The table lists around 670,000 distinct CDR3 sequences, 40% of them singletons. This CDR3 is built from 14 residues. The germline V gene has CDR1 SEHNR and CDR2 FQNEAQ (reference sequence). V lost 5 bases and J 7 bases, leaving 12 bases between the germline ends.

This chain links TRBV7-9 with TRBJ1-6; possible D gene TRBD1, 6 bases. The specimen sequenced was peripheral blood. The origin of this receptor is an adult man with Graves' ophthalmopathy. CDR3 loop: CASSGQHGNSPLHF. The CDR3 DNA reads as TGTGCCAGCAGCGGACAGCACGGGAATTCACCCCTCCACTTT.